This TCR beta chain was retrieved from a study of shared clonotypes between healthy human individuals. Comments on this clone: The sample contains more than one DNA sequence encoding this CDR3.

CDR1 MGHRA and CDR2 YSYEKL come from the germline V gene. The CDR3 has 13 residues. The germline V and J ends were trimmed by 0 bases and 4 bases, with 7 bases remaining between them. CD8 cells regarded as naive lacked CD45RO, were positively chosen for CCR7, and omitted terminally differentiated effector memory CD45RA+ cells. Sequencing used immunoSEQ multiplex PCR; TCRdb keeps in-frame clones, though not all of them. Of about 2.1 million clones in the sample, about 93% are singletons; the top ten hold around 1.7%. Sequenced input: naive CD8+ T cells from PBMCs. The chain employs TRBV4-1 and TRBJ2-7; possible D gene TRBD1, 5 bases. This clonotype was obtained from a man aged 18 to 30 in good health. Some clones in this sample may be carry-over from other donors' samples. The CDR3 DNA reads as TGCGCCAGCAGCCAAGATCAGGGATACGAGCAGTACTTC. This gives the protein CASSQDQGYEQYF.